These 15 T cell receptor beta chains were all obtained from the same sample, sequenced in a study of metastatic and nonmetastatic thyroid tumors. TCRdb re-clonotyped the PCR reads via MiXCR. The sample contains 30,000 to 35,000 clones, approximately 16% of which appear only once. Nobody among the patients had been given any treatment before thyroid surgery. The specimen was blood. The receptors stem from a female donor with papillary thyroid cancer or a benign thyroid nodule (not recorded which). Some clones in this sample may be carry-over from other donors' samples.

CDR3 DNA sequence: TGTGCCAGCAGCTTAAGGACTAGCGCACTACCAGATACGCAGTATTTT. It is translated as CASSLRTSALPDTQYF. The chain has TRBV7-8 and TRBJ2-3, with TRBD2 matching 9 bases. Per the germline V gene, CDR1 is SGHVS and CDR2 is FQNEAQ. This CDR3 is 16 amino acids long. Trimming cost V 2 bases and J 4 bases; bases outside gene matches: 7.

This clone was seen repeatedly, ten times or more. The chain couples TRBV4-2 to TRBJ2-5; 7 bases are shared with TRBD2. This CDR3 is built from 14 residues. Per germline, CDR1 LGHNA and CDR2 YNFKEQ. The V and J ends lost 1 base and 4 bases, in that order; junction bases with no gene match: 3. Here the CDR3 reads CASSQGGGSETQYF. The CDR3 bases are TGTGCCAGCAGCCAAGGGGGGGGGTCAGAGACCCAGTACTTC.

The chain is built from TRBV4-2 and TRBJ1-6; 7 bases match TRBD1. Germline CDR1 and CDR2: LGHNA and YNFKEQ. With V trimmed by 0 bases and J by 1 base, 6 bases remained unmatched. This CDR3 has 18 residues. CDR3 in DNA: TGTGCCAGCAGCCAAGATCCCAGGGGGGGTTCCTATAATTCACCCCTCCACTTT. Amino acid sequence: CASSQDPRGGSYNSPLHF.

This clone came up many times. As DNA, the CDR3 is TGTGCCATCGGCCGGGAGCAGTTCTTC. This codes for CAIGREQFF. The chain uses TRBV5-4 and TRBJ2-1; D is unclear. The V and J ends lost 9 bases and 10 bases respectively, with 8 bases between them. Germline CDR1 SGHNT, CDR2 YYREEE (reference sequence). This CDR3 region has 9 residues.

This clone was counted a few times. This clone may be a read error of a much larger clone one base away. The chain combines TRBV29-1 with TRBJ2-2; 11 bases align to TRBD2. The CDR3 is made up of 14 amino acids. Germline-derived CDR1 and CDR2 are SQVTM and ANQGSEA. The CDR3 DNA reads TGCAGCGTTTTTACTAGCGGGGGCACCGGGGAGCTGCTTTTT. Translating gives CSVFTSGGTGELLF.

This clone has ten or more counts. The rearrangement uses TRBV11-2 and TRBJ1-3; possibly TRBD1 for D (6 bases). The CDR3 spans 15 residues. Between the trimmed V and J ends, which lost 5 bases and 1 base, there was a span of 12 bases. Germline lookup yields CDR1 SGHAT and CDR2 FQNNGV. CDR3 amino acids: CASSPNRASGNTIYF. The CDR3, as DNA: TGTGCCAGCAGCCCTAACAGGGCATCTGGAAACACCATATATTTT.

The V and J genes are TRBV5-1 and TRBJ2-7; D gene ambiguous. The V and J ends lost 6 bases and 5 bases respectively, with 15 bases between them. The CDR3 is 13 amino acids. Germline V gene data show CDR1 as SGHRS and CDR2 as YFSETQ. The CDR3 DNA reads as TGCGCCAGCATCTCGGTTGCGGTTGACGAGCAGTACTTC. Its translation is CASISVAVDEQYF.

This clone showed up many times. In DNA, the CDR3 is TGTGCCAGCAGCCACCGGGACAGGAAACAAGAGACCCAGTACTTC. Amino acid sequence: CASSHRDRKQETQYF. The V gene is TRBV5-4, the J gene TRBJ2-5; 8 bases line up with TRBD1. The CDR3 runs to 15 residues. The germline V gene has CDR1 SGHNT and CDR2 YYREEE (reference sequence). V gave up 4 bases and J gave up 2 bases; unmatched junction bases: 7.

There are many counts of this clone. The CDR3 here is CASSSAGDSYNEQFF. In nucleotides, the CDR3 is TGTGCCAGCAGTTCCGCGGGGGACTCCTACAATGAGCAGTTCTTC. This chain joins TRBV6-2 or TRBV6-3 and TRBJ2-1; 7 nucleotides agree with TRBD2. The trim removed 4 bases at V and 0 bases at J, leaving 3 bases unmatched. The CDR3 has 15 residues. CDR1 is MNHEY, CDR2 SVGEGT, per germline.

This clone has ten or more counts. The CDR3 spells CAGKSDSGPYEQYF. The CDR3 bases are TGTGCCGGTAAATCGGACAGCGGACCCTACGAGCAGTACTTC. The J gene is TRBJ2-7, the V gene TRBV2, with D perhaps matching TRBD1 (6 bases). The CDR3 runs 14 residues. From germline, CDR1 is SNHLY and CDR2 FYNNEI. The V and J ends lost 11 bases and 2 bases respectively, with 19 bases between them.

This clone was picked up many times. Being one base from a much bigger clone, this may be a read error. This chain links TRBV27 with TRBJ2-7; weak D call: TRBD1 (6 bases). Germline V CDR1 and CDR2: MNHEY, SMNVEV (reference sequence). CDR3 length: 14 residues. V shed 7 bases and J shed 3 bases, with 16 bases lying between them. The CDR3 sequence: CASIRETGNYEQYF. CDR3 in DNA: TGTGCCAGCATCCGTGAAACAGGGAACTACGAGCAGTACTTC.

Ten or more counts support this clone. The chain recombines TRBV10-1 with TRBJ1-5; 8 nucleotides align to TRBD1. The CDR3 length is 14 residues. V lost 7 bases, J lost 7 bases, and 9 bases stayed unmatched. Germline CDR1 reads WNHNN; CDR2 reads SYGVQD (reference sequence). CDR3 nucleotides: TGCGCCAGCATAATGACAGGGGCTTACCAGCCCCAGCATTTT. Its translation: CASIMTGAYQPQHF.

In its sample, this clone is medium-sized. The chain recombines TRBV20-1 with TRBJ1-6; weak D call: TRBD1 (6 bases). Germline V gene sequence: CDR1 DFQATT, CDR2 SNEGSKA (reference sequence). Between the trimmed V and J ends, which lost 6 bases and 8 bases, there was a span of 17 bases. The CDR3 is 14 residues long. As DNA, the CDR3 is TGCAGTGCGAGATTTGGGGACACCTATTCACCCCTCCACTTT. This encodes CSARFGDTYSPLHF.

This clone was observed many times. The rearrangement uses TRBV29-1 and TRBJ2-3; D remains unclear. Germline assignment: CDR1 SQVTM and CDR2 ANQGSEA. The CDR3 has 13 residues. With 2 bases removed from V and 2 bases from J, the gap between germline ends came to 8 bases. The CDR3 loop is CSVENSYTDTQYF. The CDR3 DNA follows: TGCAGCGTTGAAAACTCCTACACAGATACGCAGTATTTT.

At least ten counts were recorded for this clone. This chain's CDR3 is CASSPPGQGWYEQYF. The CDR3 DNA is TGTGCCAGCAGCCCTCCGGGACAGGGTTGGTACGAGCAGTACTTC. The chain recombines TRBV3-1 with TRBJ2-7; 9 positions agree with TRBD1. CDR1 is LGHDT, CDR2 YNNKEL, per germline (reference sequence). The ends lost 4 bases at V and 4 bases at J; junction bases unmatched: 8. The CDR3 has 15 amino acids.